This T cell receptor (beta chain) was recovered during a study of identical twins. Using its own MiXCR run on the 5' RACE reads, TCRdb lists one record per CDR3 protein. The sample shows some 760,000 distinct CDR3 sequences, roughly 20% of them seen only once. General study results and limits: Abundant beta clonotypes from cord blood bore fewer insertions; memory repertoires lacked this pattern.

To note about this clonotype: The antigen is unknown.

These same data were also listed under a study on T cells expressing NK-cell markers. In that study: For about 6 donors, the dominant NKG2C+ clonotypes made up roughly 1.0-7.5% of their CD8+ T cells. Leadership of the CD3+CD56-NKG2C+ fraction also belonged to these clonotypes in several donors. HCMV specificity of the expanded NKG2C+ T cell clones stayed unclear.

Sequencing used PBMCs. The source is a woman between 18 and 29 years old in good health.

This chain's CDR3 is CASSLRIQRTSTDTQYF. The CDR3 DNA is TGCGCCAGCAGCTTGAGGATTCAACGGACTAGCACAGATACGCAGTATTTT. The rearrangement uses TRBV5-1 and TRBJ2-3; possible D gene TRBD2, 5 bases. V was cut by 1 base and J by 0 bases, with 15 bases left in between. The CDR3 has 17 residues. Germline CDR1 reads SGHRS; CDR2 reads YFSETQ. Full variable domain (missing parts from reference TRBV5-1 and TRBJ2-3): KAGVTQTPRYLIKTRGQQVTLSCSPISGHRSVSWYQQTPGQGLQFLFEYFSETQRNKGNFPGRFSGRQFSNSRSEMNVSTLELGDSALYLCASSLRIQRTSTDTQYFGPGTRLTVL.